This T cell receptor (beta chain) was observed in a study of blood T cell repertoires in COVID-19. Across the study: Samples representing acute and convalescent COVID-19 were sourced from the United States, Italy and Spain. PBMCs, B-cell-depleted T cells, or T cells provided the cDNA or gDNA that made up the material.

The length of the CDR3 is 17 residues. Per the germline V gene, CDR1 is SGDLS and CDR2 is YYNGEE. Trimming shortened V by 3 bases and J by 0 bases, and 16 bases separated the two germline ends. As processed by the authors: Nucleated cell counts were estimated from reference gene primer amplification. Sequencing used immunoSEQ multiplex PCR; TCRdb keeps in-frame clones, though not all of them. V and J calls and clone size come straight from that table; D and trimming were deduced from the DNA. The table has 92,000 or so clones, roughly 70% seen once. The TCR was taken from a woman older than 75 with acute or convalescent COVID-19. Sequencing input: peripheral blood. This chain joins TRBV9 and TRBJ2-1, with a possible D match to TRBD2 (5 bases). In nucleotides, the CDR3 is TGTGCCAGCAGCGCAAGAGACGGACTCTCCTCCTACAATGAGCAGTTCTTC. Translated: CASSARDGLSSYNEQFF.